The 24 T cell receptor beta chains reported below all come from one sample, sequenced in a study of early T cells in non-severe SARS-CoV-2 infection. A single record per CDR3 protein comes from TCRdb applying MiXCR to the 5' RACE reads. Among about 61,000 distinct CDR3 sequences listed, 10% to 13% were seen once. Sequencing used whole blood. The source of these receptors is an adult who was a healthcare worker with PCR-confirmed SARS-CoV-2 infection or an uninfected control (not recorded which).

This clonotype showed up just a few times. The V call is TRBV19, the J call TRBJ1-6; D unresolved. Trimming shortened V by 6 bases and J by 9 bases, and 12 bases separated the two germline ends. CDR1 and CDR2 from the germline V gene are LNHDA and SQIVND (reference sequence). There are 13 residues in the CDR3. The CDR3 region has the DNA TGTGCCAGTAGGGGCCAGGCGATTTCACCCCTCCACTTT. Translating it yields CASRGQAISPLHF.

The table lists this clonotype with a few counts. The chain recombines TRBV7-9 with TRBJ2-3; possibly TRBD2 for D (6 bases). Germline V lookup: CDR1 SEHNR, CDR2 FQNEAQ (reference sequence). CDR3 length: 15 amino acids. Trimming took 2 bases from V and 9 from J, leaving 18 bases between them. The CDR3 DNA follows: TGTGCCAGCAGCTTAAGCCCCAGCTCGGGAGTGACGCAGTATTTT. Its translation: CASSLSPSSGVTQYF. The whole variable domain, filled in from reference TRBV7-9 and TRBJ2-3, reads DTGVSQNPRHKITKRGQNVTFRCDPISEHNRLYWYRQTLGQGPEFLTYFQNEAQLEKSRLLSDRFSAERPKGSFSTLEIQRTEQGDSAMYLCASSLSPSSGVTQYFGPGTRLTVL.

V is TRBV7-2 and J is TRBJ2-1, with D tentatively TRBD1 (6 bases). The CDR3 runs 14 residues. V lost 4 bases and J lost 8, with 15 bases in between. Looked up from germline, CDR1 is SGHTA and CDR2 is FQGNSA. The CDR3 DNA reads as TGTGCCAGCAGCTCGATGACAGGATCACATGAGCAGTTCTTC. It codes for CASSSMTGSHEQFF.

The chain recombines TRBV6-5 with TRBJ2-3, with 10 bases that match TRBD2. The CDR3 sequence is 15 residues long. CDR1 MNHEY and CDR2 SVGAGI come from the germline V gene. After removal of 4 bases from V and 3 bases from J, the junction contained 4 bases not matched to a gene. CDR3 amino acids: CASSLLSGGTDTQYF. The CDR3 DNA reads TGTGCCAGCAGTTTACTTAGCGGGGGGACAGATACGCAGTATTTT.

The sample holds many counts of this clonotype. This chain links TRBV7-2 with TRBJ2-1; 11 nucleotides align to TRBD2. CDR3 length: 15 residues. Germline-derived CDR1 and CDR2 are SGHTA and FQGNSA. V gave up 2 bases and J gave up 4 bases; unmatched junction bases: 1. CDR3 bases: TGTGCCAGCAGCTTACTAGCGGGGGGATACAATGAGCAGTTCTTC. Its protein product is CASSLLAGGYNEQFF. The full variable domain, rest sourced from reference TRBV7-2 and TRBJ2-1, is GAGVSQSPSNKVTEKGKDVELRCDPISGHTALYWYRQSLGQGLEFLIYFQGNSAPDKSGLPSDRFSAERTGGSVSTLTIQRTQQEDSAVYLCASSLLAGGYNEQFFGPGTRLTVL.

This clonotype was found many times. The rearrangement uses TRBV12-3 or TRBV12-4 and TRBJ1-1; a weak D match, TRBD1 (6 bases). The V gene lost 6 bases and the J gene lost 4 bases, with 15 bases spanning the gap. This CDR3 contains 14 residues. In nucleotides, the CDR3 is TGTGCCAGCAGCTTTCCCAGGGGAGCCACTGAAGCTTTCTTT. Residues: CASSFPRGATEAFF.

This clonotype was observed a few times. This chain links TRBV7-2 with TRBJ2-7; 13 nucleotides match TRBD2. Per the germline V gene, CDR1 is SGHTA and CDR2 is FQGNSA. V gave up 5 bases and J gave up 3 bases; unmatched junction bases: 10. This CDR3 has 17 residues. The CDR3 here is CASSVTSGGAPIYEQYF. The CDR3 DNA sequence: TGTGCCAGCAGCGTCACTAGCGGGGGGGCTCCAATCTACGAGCAGTACTTC.

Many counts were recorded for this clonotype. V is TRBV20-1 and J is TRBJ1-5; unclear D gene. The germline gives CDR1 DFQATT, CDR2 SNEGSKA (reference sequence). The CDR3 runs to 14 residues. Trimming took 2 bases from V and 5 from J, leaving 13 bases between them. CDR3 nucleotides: TGCAGTGCTAGAAGATCCCAGTCCGATCAGCCCCAGCATTTT. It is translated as CSARRSQSDQPQHF.

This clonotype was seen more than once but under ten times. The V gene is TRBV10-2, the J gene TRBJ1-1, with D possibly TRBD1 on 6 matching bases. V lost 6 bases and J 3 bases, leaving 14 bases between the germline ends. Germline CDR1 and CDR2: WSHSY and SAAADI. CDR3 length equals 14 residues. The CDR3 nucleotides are TGCGCCAGCAGGAGAGGGGGTGGCGACACTGAAGCTTTCTTT. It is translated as CASRRGGGDTEAFF.

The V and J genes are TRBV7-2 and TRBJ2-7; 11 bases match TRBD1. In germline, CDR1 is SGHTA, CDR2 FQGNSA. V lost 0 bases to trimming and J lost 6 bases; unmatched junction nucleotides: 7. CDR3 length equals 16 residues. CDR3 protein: CASSLAPGTGGFEQYF. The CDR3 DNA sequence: TGTGCCAGCAGCTTAGCCCCCGGGACAGGGGGTTTCGAGCAGTACTTC.

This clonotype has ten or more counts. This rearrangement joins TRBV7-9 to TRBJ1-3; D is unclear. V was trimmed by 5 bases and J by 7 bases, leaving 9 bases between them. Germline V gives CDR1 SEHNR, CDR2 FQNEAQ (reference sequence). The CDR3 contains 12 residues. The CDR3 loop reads CASSRISNTIYF. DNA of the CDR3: TGTGCCAGCAGCCGGATCTCGAACACCATATATTTT. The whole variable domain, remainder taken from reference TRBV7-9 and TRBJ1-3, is DTGVSQNPRHKITKRGQNVTFRCDPISEHNRLYWYRQTLGQGPEFLTYFQNEAQLEKSRLLSDRFSAERPKGSFSTLEIQRTEQGDSAMYLCASSRISNTIYFGEGSWLTVV.

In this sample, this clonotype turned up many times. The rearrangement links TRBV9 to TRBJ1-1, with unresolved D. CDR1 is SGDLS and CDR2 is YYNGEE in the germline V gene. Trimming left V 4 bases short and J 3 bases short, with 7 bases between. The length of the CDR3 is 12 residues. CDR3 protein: CASSPVYTEAFF. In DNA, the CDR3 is TGTGCCAGCAGCCCCGTCTACACTGAAGCTTTCTTT.

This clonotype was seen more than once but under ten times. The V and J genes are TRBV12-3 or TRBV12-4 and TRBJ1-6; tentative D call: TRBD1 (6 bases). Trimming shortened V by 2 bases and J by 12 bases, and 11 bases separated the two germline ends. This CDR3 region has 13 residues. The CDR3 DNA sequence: TGTGCCAGCAGTTTAAGGACAGAGGGACCCCTCCACTTT. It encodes CASSLRTEGPLHF.

CDR3 amino acids: CSARDRRGITDTQYF. CDR3 coding DNA: TGCAGTGCTAGAGATCGGCGGGGCATCACAGATACGCAGTATTTT. The rearrangement links TRBV20-1 to TRBJ2-3, with D maybe TRBD2 (6 bases). V was shortened by 0 bases and J by 2 bases, with 12 bases between the two germline ends. This CDR3 is 15 amino acids long. Germline CDR1 DFQATT, CDR2 SNEGSKA (reference sequence).

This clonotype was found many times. The CDR3 sequence: CASSLASPGNRPTEAFF. The CDR3 DNA is TGTGCCAGCAGCTTAGCCTCACCGGGGAACAGGCCCACTGAAGCTTTCTTT. The rearrangement links TRBV11-2 to TRBJ1-1; the D gene is possibly TRBD1 (5 bases). The CDR3 length is 17 residues. V was clipped by 1 base and J by 4 bases, with 19 bases between them. The germline V gene has CDR1 SGHAT and CDR2 FQNNGV.

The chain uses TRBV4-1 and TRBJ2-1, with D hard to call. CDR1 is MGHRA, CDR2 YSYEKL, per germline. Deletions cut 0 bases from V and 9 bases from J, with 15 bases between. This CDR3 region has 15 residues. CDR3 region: CASSQDAGGFFEQFF. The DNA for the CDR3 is TGCGCCAGCAGCCAAGACGCTGGCGGTTTCTTTGAGCAGTTCTTC.

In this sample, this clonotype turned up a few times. The DNA for the CDR3 is TGCGCCAGCAGGGCCGGGACATTCGAAGCTTTCTTT. It yields the protein CASRAGTFEAFF. V is TRBV10-2 and J is TRBJ1-1, with D possibly matching TRBD1 (6 bases). The CDR3 has 12 residues. V lost 6 bases to trimming and J lost 8 bases, with 13 bases between them. CDR1 and CDR2 (germline): WSHSY, SAAADI.

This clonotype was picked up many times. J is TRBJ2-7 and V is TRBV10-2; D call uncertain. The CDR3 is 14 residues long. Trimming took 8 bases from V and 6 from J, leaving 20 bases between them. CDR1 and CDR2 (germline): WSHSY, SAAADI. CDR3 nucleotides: TGCGCCAGCTCCCCAGAAGTGGTTAATCTCGAGCAGTACTTC. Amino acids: CASSPEVVNLEQYF.

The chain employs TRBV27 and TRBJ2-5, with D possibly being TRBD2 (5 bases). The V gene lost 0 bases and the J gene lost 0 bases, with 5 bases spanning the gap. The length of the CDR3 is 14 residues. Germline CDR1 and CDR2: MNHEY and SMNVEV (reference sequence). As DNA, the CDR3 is TGTGCCAGCAGTTTATCCGGGAACCAAGAGACCCAGTACTTC. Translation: CASSLSGNQETQYF.

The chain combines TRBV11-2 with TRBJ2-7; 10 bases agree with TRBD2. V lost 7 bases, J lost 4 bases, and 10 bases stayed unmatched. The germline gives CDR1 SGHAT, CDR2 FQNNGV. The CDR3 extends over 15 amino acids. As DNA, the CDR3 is TGTGCCAGCAACAAGGGGCTAGCGGGGGAATACGAGCAGTACTTC. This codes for CASNKGLAGEYEQYF.

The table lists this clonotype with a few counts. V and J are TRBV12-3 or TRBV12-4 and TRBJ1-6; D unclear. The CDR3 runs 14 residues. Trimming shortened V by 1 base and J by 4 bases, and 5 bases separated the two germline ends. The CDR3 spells CASSLGQYNSPLHF. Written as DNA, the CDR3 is TGTGCCAGCAGTTTAGGGCAGTATAATTCACCCCTCCACTTT.

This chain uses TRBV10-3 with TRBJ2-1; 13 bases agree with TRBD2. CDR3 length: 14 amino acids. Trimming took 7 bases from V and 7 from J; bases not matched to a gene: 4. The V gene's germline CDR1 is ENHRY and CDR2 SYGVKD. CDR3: CAIKGLAGLNEQFF. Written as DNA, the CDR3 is TGTGCCATCAAGGGACTAGCGGGGCTTAATGAGCAGTTCTTC.

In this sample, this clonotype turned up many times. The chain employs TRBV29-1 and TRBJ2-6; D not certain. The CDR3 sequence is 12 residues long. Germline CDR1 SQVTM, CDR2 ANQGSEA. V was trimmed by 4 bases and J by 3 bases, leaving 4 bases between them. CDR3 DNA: TGCAGCGTTGCGGATGGGGCCAACGTCCTGACTTTC. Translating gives CSVADGANVLTF.

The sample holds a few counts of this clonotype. The CDR3 region has the DNA TGTGCCAGCAGCTTGGGAGGGAATCAAAACACCATATATTTT. Protein product: CASSLGGNQNTIYF. V and J are TRBV7-2 and TRBJ1-3; D not resolved. V dropped 3 bases and J dropped 6 bases, with 12 bases sitting between them. CDR3 length equals 14 residues. From germline, CDR1 is SGHTA and CDR2 FQGNSA. The full variable domain, rest sourced from reference TRBV7-2 and TRBJ1-3, is GAGVSQSPSNKVTEKGKDVELRCDPISGHTALYWYRQSLGQGLEFLIYFQGNSAPDKSGLPSDRFSAERTGGSVSTLTIQRTQQEDSAVYLCASSLGGNQNTIYFGEGSWLTVV.